This TCR beta chain was recovered during a study of a mutant IDH1 vaccine in newly diagnosed glioma. Study-level information: Vaccination was launched 4-6 weeks after radiotherapy alone, or with temozolomide cycles. Patients were pretreated with radiotherapy, temozolomide, or both, mostly both.

Study results and limitations: Alterations occurring in top peripheral T cell clonotypes seemed unrelated to pseudoprogression.

The V and J ends lost 2 bases and 10 bases, in that order; junction bases with no gene match: 10. Germline-derived CDR1 and CDR2 are SNHLY and FYNNEI. The CDR3 contains 15 residues. Regarding this clone: Its antigen is undetermined.

The time point denotes: week 47, end of study. Doses consisted of 300 ug of mutant IDH1 20-mer peptide each, paired with topical imiquimod. New IDH1-mutant, ATRX-lost WHO grade 3 or 4 astrocytomas occurred in donors. TCRdb's table, derived via immunoSEQ multiplex PCR, lists solely in-frame clones and lacks some. The data show 30,000 to 40,000 clones, 75% to 95% seen once. The clonotype originates from a woman aged 40 to 49 with glioma. The V and J genes are TRBV2 and TRBJ1-4, with TRBD1 matching 7 bases. Source: PBMCs, taken from a glioma patient whose treatment included an IDH1 peptide vaccine. The CDR3 bases are TGTGCCAGCAGTGAAAGGCAGGGGGGATACGGAAAACTGTTTTTT. Protein: CASSERQGGYGKLFF.